One and the same sample provided the 25 T cell receptor beta chains below, sequenced in a study of blood T cell repertoires in COVID-19. Clones were read by immunoSEQ multiplex PCR, and TCRdb kept only the in-frame ones, dropping some. Altogether a few hundred thousand clones are present, approximately 90% being singletons, with the ten largest covering under 9.5%. Input material: PBMCs or T cells enriched from blood (not recorded which). Receptors were obtained from a woman in her sixties or seventies who had recovered from COVID-19.

The rearrangement joins TRBV28 to TRBJ1-5; D uncertain. Trimming took 5 bases from V and 7 from J, leaving 9 bases between them. The germline gives CDR1 MDHEN, CDR2 SYDVKM. The CDR3 length is 12 residues. In DNA, the CDR3 is TGTGCCAGCAGTCTCCAGCGGCAGCCCCAGCATTTT. Encoded protein: CASSLQRQPQHF.

V is TRBV6-5 and J is TRBJ2-3; 8 positions match TRBD2. Germline assignment: CDR1 MNHEY and CDR2 SVGAGI. The CDR3 contains 14 residues. V shed 7 bases, J shed 6 bases, and the junction held 9 bases outside the gene matches. As DNA, the CDR3 is TGTGCCAGCAAAGTGGCGGGGGGTGGTGATACGCAGTATTTT. This translates into CASKVAGGGDTQYF.

The rearrangement joins TRBV21-1 to TRBJ1-1; the table's D call TRBD1 went unverified against the DNA. TRBV21-1 is flagged as a pseudogene. This CDR3 contains 13 residues. CDR3 bases: TGTGCCGGTCCGGCTGGGGCGAAAACTGAAGCTTTCTTT. It specifies CAGPAGAKTEAFF.

This chain uses TRBV13 with TRBJ1-4; D possibly corresponds to TRBD1 (6 bases). Germline lookup yields CDR1 PRHDT and CDR2 FYEKMQ (reference sequence). The CDR3 is made up of 16 amino acids. V dropped 5 bases and J dropped 8 bases, with 21 bases sitting between them. The CDR3 reads CASSPAGTPVREKLFF. DNA for the CDR3: TGTGCCAGCAGCCCGGCCGGGACACCGGTTCGGGAAAAACTGTTTTTT.

The chain uses TRBV30 and TRBJ2-1; perhaps TRBD2 as D (7 bases). With 5 bases removed from V and 7 bases from J, the gap between germline ends came to 21 bases. The CDR3 has 15 residues. Germline values: CDR1 GTSNPN, CDR2 SVGIG (reference sequence). In DNA form, the CDR3 reads TGTGCCTGGGATCTCGACGGGGGGCGGGGAAATGAGCAGTTCTTC. It encodes CAWDLDGGRGNEQFF. Complete variable domain (other parts from reference TRBV30 and TRBJ2-1): SQTIHQWPATLVQPVGSPLSLECTVEGTSNPNLYWYRQAAGRGLQLLFYSVGIGQISSEVPQNLSASRPQDRQFILSSKKLLLSDSGFYLCAWDLDGGRGNEQFFGPGTRLTVL.

V usage is TRBV25-1 and J usage is TRBJ2-7; 8 bases agree with TRBD1. Germline V lookup: CDR1 MGHDK, CDR2 SYGVNS. After removal of 1 base from V and 3 bases from J, the junction contained 8 bases not matched to a gene. The CDR3 has 16 amino acids. CDR3 loop: CASSEWPDRENYEQYF. For the CDR3, the DNA is TGTGCCAGCAGTGAATGGCCGGACAGGGAGAACTACGAGCAGTACTTC.

The chain joins TRBV6-1 to TRBJ1-1; D is unclear. The germline V gene has CDR1 MNHNS and CDR2 SASEGT. The CDR3 is made up of 18 amino acids. V gave up 4 bases and J gave up 6 bases, with 27 bases separating them. The CDR3 protein is CASSARGIPARSWAEAFF. For the CDR3, the DNA is TGTGCCAGCAGTGCCCGCGGCATCCCAGCTAGGAGCTGGGCTGAAGCTTTCTTT.

The rearrangement uses TRBV7-9 and TRBJ1-4, with a tentative D call TRBD1 (6 bases). Trimming left V 5 bases short and J 8 bases short, with 15 bases between. The CDR3 runs to 14 residues. Germline V gene sequence: CDR1 SEHNR, CDR2 FQNEAQ (reference sequence). CDR3 sequence (DNA): TGTGCCAGCAGCCGGGACAACGGGGCGGAAAAACTGTTTTTT. This translates into CASSRDNGAEKLFF.

The chain couples TRBV12-3 or TRBV12-4 to TRBJ2-7; TRBD1 aligns across 11 bases. The CDR3 runs 13 residues. V was clipped by 6 bases and J by 6 bases; unmatched bases: 4. DNA for the CDR3: TGTGCCAGCAGGGACAGGGGGCAAGCCGAGCAGTACGTC. It is translated as CASRDRGQAEQYV.

The rearrangement uses TRBV5-4 and TRBJ2-5; the D is unclear. Germline V lookup: CDR1 SGHNT, CDR2 YYREEE (reference sequence). The CDR3 length is 13 residues. V shed 0 bases and J shed 2 bases, with 5 bases lying between them. CDR3 sequence (DNA): TGTGCCAGCAGCTTGGGTCTACAAGAGACCCAGTACTTC. As protein: CASSLGLQETQYF.

This clone was seen a single time. This chain joins TRBV6-5 and TRBJ1-6; D not resolved. Between the trimmed V and J ends, which lost 1 base and 9 bases, there was a span of 13 bases. This CDR3 comprises 15 residues. The germline gives CDR1 MNHEY, CDR2 SVGAGI. This CDR3 is CASSYFSSSGSPLHF. The CDR3 DNA is TGTGCCAGCAGTTACTTCTCGAGCTCGGGTTCACCCCTCCACTTT.

This clone was recorded once. V gene TRBV3-1 (or the pseudogene TRBV3-2) combines with J gene TRBJ2-5; 10 bases fit TRBD2. Unmatched junction bases numbered 14, after V lost 1 base and J lost 0 bases. The CDR3 is made up of 20 amino acids. Germline-derived CDR1 and CDR2 are LGHDT and YNNKEL (reference sequence). The CDR3 DNA is TGTGCCAGCAGCCAAGGTGGTAGCGGGGGGACCCCCGAATACCAAGAGACCCAGTACTTC. Protein: CASSQGGSGGTPEYQETQYF.

This clone appeared once. This chain uses TRBV6-5 with TRBJ1-6; 9 bases line up with TRBD1. The J segment lost 7 bases and the V segment lost 3 bases, leaving 4 bases of the junction unmatched. The V gene's germline CDR1 is MNHEY and CDR2 SVGAGI. This CDR3 comprises 15 residues. The CDR3 DNA is TGTGCCAGCAGTTATCGGACAGGGGCCAATTCACCCCTCCACTTT. It yields the protein CASSYRTGANSPLHF.

The V call is TRBV6-5, the J call TRBJ1-5; 8 nucleotides line up with TRBD1. Losses at the gene ends were 7 bases for V and 4 bases for J; bases not matched to a gene: 6. CDR1 and CDR2 from the germline V gene are MNHEY and SVGAGI. CDR3 length equals 14 residues. The CDR3 spells CASTGRGLNQPQHF. Here the CDR3 DNA reads TGTGCCAGCACGGGCAGGGGGCTTAATCAGCCCCAGCATTTT.

The J gene is TRBJ2-1, the V gene TRBV24-1; 8 nucleotides agree with TRBD1. The V segment lost 9 bases and the J segment 5 bases; nucleotides outside the gene matches: 5. The CDR3 is made up of 13 amino acids. The germline V gene has CDR1 KGHDR and CDR2 SFDVKD. The CDR3 here is CATRGQVDNEQFF. The CDR3 coding sequence is TGTGCCACCCGGGGACAGGTAGACAATGAGCAGTTCTTC.

The chain combines TRBV19 with TRBJ1-1; D is perhaps TRBD1 (5 bases). The germline gives CDR1 LNHDA, CDR2 SQIVND (reference sequence). V was pared by 1 base and J by 6 bases, with 9 bases between. The CDR3 runs 13 residues. Here the CDR3 DNA reads TGTGCCAGTAGTATAGCCCAGGGCGCTGAAGCTTTCTTT. It specifies CASSIAQGAEAFF.

The chain employs TRBV29-1 and TRBJ1-2; D is ambiguous. This CDR3 is built from 11 residues. Germline lookup yields CDR1 SQVTM and CDR2 ANQGSEA. CDR3 DNA: TGCACCCTTGACGAGCCTTATGGCTACACCTTC. This gives the protein CTLDEPYGYTF.

V gene TRBV5-8 combines with J gene TRBJ2-3; 8 bases align to TRBD2. CDR1 SGHTS and CDR2 YDEGEE come from the germline V gene. This CDR3 comprises 14 residues. The J segment lost 10 bases and the V segment lost 4 bases, leaving 11 bases of the junction unmatched. The CDR3 spells CASSIPGGRVPQYF. The DNA for the CDR3 is TGTGCCAGCAGCATCCCGGGGGGGAGGGTGCCGCAGTATTTT.

This clone was counted between two and nine times. V usage is TRBV28 and J usage is TRBJ2-7, with D perhaps matching TRBD1 (6 bases). The CDR3 is 13 residues long. V dropped 1 base and J dropped 5 bases, with 9 bases sitting between them. CDR1 and CDR2 from the germline V gene are MDHEN and SYDVKM. The CDR3 bases are TGTGCCAGCAGTTTATTTCCAGGGGACGAGCAGTACGTC. Protein sequence: CASSLFPGDEQYV.

This sequence joins TRBV6-1 and TRBJ2-2; D ambiguous. The CDR3 extends over 14 amino acids. Germline V gene data show CDR1 as MNHNS and CDR2 as SASEGT. Trimming took 2 bases from V and 8 from J, leaving 12 bases between them. The CDR3 DNA reads as TGTGCCAGCAGTGAAAGAACCATTCAGGGGGAGCTGTTTTTT. Translating it yields CASSERTIQGELFF.

The rearrangement links TRBV28 to TRBJ1-1; possibly TRBD1 for D (5 bases). V shed 10 bases and J shed 9 bases, with 18 bases lying between them. From germline, CDR1 is MDHEN and CDR2 SYDVKM. There are 12 residues in the CDR3. Written as DNA, the CDR3 is TGTGCCACCAAAGGGGCGGTCATCCAAGCTTTCTTT. Translation gives CATKGAVIQAFF.

The CDR3 reads CASMGGLAGELFF. The CDR3 nucleotides are TGTGCCAGCATGGGAGGGTTGGCCGGGGAGCTGTTTTTT. The V call is TRBV27, the J call TRBJ2-2; TRBD2 matches 7 bases. Germline CDR1 reads MNHEY; CDR2 reads SMNVEV (reference sequence). The V gene end was trimmed by 7 bases and the J gene end by 6 bases; junction bases not matched to a gene: 5. This CDR3 is 13 amino acids long.

The rearrangement uses TRBV10-2 and TRBJ2-3, with D maybe TRBD2 (6 bases). The V end lost 7 bases, the J end lost 4 bases, and 18 bases lay between the germline ends. CDR3 length: 15 amino acids. Germline V gene sequence: CDR1 WSHSY, CDR2 SAAADI. CDR3 in DNA: TGCGCCAGCACCCCACAGATTCCGGGGGCAGATACGCAGTATTTT. It specifies CASTPQIPGADTQYF.

The gene calls are TRBV6-1 and TRBJ1-6; D uncertain. This CDR3 comprises 17 residues. The germline gives CDR1 MNHNS, CDR2 SASEGT. The germline V and J ends were trimmed by 4 bases and 3 bases, with 16 bases remaining between them. CDR3 sequence: CASSAPGNLFYNSPLHF. In DNA, the CDR3 is TGTGCCAGCAGTGCCCCCGGTAACCTCTTCTATAATTCACCCCTCCACTTT.

This chain connects TRBV6-5 to TRBJ1-5; the D is unclear. The V end was cut by 7 bases, the J end by 0 bases, with 13 bases between. CDR3 length: 15 residues. Germline lookup yields CDR1 MNHEY and CDR2 SVGAGI. CDR3 in amino acids: CASTTAGNSNQPQHF. As DNA, the CDR3 is TGTGCCAGCACCACTGCCGGGAATAGCAATCAGCCCCAGCATTTT.